This T cell receptor (beta chain) appears in the sequencing data of a study of T cells in Graves' hyperthyroidism and ophthalmopathy. Study-wide results and limits: Most thyroid clonotypes expanded above 0.001 appeared in blood too.

Clinicians diagnosed patients from clinical symptoms, serum thyroxine and TRAb, thyroid ultrasound and orbital computed tomography. Ten or more counts support this clonotype. Its antigen remains unknown. TCR beta CDR3 region amplification was performed from RNA transcripts. With the HTBI primer set, the TCR CDR3 went through a first round of RT-PCR. TCRdb redid the calling of the multiplex PCR reads with MiXCR, one entry per CDR3 protein. The data hold over 350,000 distinct CDR3 sequences, with under 15% observed a single time. The sample consisted of blood. This TCR was recovered from a young man with Graves' ophthalmopathy.

The CDR3 bases are TGTGCCTGGAGTGCCGTGTCGGAAGATGGCTACACCTTC. Its translation is CAWSAVSEDGYTF. This chain connects TRBV30 to TRBJ1-2; D is ambiguous. Trimming took 1 base from V and 6 from J, leaving 12 bases between them. The germline V gene has CDR1 GTSNPN and CDR2 SVGIG (reference sequence). The length of the CDR3 is 13 residues.